The 3 T cell receptor beta chains in this list originate from one sample, sequenced in a study of post-analysis software for immune sequencing data. Study results and limitations: Compared with controls, patients had more of 4 to 6 TRBV segments, including TRBV5-6, TRBV5-1 and TRBV20-1.

No antigen has been assigned to these receptors. TCR beta cDNA libraries included unique molecular identifiers. TCRdb itself ran the PCR reads through MiXCR, one entry per CDR3 protein. The sample lists 550,000 to 700,000 distinct CDR3 sequences, 44% occurring once. Sample: blood. These receptors all stem from a girl aged 5-17 years with multiple sclerosis.

This clonotype was seen once. The chain uses TRBV12-3 or TRBV12-4 and TRBJ1-2; D gene unclear. V dropped 3 bases and J dropped 7 bases, with 9 bases sitting between them. The CDR3 has 12 residues. As DNA, the CDR3 is TGTGCCAGCAGTTTTGCCGCGGGTGGCTACACCTTC. As protein: CASSFAAGGYTF.

The V call is TRBV10-3, the J call TRBJ2-4, with 11 bases lining up with TRBD1. The end of the DNA is better explained by TRBJ2-7, so the J call may be wrong. The CDR3 covers 13 residues. The germline V gene encodes CDR1 ENHRY and CDR2 SYGVKD. As DNA, the CDR3 is TGTGCCATCACAGAGGACAGGGGGCACGAGCAGTACTTC. It translates to CAITEDRGHEQYF.

This clonotype was observed a few times. The junction departs from the called germline gene at one end, perhaps through a read error. The chain joins TRBV12-3 or TRBV12-4 to TRBJ1-5; D gene uncertain. The CDR3 has 17 amino acids. This CDR3 reads CASSLARGSDSNQPQHF. The CDR3 coding sequence is TGCGCCAGCAGTTTAGCGCGAGGGTCAGATAGCAATCAGCCCCAGCATTTT.